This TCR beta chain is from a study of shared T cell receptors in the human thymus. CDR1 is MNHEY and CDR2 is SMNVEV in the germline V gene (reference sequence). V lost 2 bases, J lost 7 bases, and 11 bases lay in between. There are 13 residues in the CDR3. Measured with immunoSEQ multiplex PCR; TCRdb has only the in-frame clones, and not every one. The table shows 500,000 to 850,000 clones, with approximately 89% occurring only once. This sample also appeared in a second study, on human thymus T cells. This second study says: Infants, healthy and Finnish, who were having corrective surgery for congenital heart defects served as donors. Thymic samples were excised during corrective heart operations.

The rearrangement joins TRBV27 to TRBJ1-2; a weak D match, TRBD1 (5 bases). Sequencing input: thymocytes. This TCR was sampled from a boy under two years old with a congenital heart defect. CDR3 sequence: CASSLGGGGGYTF. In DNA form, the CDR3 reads TGTGCCAGCAGTTTAGGGGGGGGAGGTGGCTACACCTTC.